Below are 2 T cell receptor beta chains sequenced from a single sample in a study of blood T cell repertoires in COVID-19. Profiled with immunoSEQ multiplex PCR; TCRdb holds only in-frame clones, not every one. Of approximately 340,000 clones listed, about nine tenths are singletons. Material: peripheral blood. Source of these receptors: a man aged 30 to 45 with COVID-19, enrolled during active disease.

The chain links TRBV10-3 to TRBJ2-2; perhaps TRBD2 as D (7 bases). The ends were cut back, 6 bases at V and 7 bases at J, with 21 bases in the middle. The germline V gene encodes CDR1 ENHRY and CDR2 SYGVKD. The length of the CDR3 is 16 residues. Written as DNA, the CDR3 is TGTGCCATCAGCGCAAGAGAGGGGGGGGACGGCGGGGAGCTGTTTTTT. Residues: CAISAREGGDGGELFF.

DNA of the CDR3: TGTGCCAGCAGTCCAATTCAGGGGCTTGGCTACACCTTC. Translating it yields CASSPIQGLGYTF. The genes are TRBV7-9 and TRBJ1-2; perhaps TRBD1 as D (6 bases). The V gene's germline CDR1 is SEHNR and CDR2 FQNEAQ (reference sequence). This CDR3 is built from 13 residues. The V and J ends lost 6 bases and 7 bases respectively, with 15 bases between them.